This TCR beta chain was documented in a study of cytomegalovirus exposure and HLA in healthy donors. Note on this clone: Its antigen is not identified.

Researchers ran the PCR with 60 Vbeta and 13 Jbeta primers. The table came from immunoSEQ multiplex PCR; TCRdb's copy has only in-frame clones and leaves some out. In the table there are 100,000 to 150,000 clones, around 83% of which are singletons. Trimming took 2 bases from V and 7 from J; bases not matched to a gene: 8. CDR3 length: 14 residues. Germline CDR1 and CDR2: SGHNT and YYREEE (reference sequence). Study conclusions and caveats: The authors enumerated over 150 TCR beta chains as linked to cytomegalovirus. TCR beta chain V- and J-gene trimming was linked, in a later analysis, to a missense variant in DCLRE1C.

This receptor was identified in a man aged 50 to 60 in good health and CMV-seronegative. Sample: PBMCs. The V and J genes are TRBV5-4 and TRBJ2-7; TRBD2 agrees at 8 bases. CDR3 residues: CASSLTSASGEQYF. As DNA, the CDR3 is TGTGCCAGCAGCTTAACTTCGGCTAGCGGGGAGCAGTACTTC.